Below, one T cell receptor (beta chain) is given with its context. These data come from a study of blood T cell repertoires in COVID-19. Study details: Sources were T cells, B-cell-depleted T cells, or PBMCs; the material itself was cDNA or gDNA.

In the source study's methods: Amplified reference gene primers provided the basis for estimating nucleated cell counts. The table came from immunoSEQ multiplex PCR; TCRdb's copy has only in-frame clones and leaves some out. For V, J and clone size, that table is used; D and trimming come from the DNA. Of 45,000 or so clones in the sample, 70% to 90% are singletons; the top ten hold roughly 13%. This CDR3 contains 12 residues. Germline V gene lookup returns CDR1 MRHNA and CDR2 SNTAGT. Between the trimmed V and J ends, which lost 6 bases and 4 bases, there was a span of 10 bases. The material sequenced was peripheral blood. The chain is built from TRBV6-4 and TRBJ2-7, with D maybe TRBD1 (5 bases). The sequence was collected from an elderly man with acute or convalescent COVID-19. The DNA for the CDR3 is TGTGCCAGCAGGCGCAGGGCGTACGAGCAGTACTTC. Translating gives CASRRRAYEQYF.